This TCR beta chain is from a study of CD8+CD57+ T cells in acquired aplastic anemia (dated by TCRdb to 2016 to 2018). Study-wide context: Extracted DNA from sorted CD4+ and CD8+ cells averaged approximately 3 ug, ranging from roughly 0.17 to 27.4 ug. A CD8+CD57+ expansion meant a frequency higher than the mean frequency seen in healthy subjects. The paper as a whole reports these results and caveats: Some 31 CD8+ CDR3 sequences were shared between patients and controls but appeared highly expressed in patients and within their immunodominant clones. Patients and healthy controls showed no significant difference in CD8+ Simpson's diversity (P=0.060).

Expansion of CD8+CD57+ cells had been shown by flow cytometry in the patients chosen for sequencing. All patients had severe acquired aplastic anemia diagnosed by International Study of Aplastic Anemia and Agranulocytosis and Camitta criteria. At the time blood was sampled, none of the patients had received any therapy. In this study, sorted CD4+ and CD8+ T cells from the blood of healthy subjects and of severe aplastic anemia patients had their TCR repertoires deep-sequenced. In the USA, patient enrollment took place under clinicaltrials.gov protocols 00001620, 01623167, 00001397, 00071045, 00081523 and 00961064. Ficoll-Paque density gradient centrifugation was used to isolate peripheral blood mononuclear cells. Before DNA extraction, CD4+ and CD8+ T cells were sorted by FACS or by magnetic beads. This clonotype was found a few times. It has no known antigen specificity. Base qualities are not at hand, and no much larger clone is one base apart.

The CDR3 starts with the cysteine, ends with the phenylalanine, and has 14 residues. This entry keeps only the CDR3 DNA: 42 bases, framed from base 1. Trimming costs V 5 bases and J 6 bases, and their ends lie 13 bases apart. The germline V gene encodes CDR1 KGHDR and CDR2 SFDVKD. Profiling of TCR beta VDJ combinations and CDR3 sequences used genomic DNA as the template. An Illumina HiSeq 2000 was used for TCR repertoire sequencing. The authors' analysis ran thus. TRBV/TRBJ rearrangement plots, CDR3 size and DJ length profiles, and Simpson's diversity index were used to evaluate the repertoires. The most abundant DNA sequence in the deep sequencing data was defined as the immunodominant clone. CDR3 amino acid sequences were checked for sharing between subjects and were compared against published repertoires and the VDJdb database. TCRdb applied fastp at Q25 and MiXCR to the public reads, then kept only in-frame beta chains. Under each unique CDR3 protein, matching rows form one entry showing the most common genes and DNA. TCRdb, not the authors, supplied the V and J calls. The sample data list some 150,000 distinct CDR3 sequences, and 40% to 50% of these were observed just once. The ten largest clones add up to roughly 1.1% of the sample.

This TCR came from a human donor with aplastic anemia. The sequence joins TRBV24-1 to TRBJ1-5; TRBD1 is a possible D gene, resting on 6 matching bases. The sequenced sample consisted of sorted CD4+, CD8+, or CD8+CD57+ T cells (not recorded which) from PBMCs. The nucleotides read TGTGCCACCAGTGTCAGGGGCGCGAGTCAGCCCCAGCATTTT. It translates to CATSVRGASQPQHF.